The clone carrying this T cell receptor beta chain was seen a few times. The antigen is unknown. This sample was included in a study of T-cell memory formation after mild COVID-19. Regarding the study as a whole: Balance between CD4 and CD8 was seen in clones contracting day 15 to 85, and a CD4+ lean was seen in later expanders. Specificity for SARS-CoV-2 was not confirmed among the second-wave clones peaking on day 37.

TCRdb fed the 5' RACE reads into MiXCR, producing one record per CDR3 protein. Found here are 450,000 or so distinct CDR3 sequences, 15% to 25% of them singletons; the top ten hold approximately 8.4%. The CDR3 consists of 14 residues. The V and J ends lost 2 bases and 5 bases respectively, with 10 bases between them. The germline V gene encodes CDR1 SGHTA and CDR2 FQGNSA. The material sequenced was PBMCs or a T cell subset sorted from them (not recorded which). The V gene is TRBV7-2, the J gene TRBJ1-5; perhaps TRBD1 as D (5 bases). The sequence derives from an adult woman who had mild COVID-19 (a few samples of this study predate the infection). Cell type and time point are not known. CDR3 DNA sequence: TGTGCCAGCAGCTTAAGGCAGGGAGATCAGCCCCAGCATTTT. Residues: CASSLRQGDQPQHF.